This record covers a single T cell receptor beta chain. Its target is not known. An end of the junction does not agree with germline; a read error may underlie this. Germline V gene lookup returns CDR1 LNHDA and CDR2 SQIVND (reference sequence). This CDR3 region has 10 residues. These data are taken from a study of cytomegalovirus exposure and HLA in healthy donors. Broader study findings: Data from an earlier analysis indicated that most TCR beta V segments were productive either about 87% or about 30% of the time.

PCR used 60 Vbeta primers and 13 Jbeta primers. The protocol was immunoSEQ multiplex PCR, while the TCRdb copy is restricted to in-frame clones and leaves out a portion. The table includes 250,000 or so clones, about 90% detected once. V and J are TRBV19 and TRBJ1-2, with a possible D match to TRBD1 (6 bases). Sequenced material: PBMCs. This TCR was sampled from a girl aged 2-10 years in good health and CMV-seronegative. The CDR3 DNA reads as TGCGCCATCACAGGGTTCGGCTACACCTTC. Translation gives CAITGFGYTF. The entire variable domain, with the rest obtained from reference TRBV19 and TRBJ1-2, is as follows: DGGITQSPKYLFRKEGQNVTLSCEQNLNHDAMYWYRQDPGQGLRLIYYSQIVNDFQKGDIAEGYSVSREKKESFPLTVTSAQKNPTAFYLCAITGFGYTFGSGTRLTVV.